Below, one T cell receptor beta chain is given with its context. These data belong to a study of CD8 T cells in Susac syndrome. Germline CDR1 ENHRY, CDR2 SYGVKD. Trimming left V 0 bases short and J 7 bases short, with 6 bases between. The CDR3 length is 12 residues. Random hexamers were used to reverse transcribe an amount of about 0.45 to 1 ug RNA. An immunoSEQ multiplex PCR amplified TCR beta CDR3 over 54 Vbeta and 13 Jbeta. Each CDR3 protein is one row after TCRdb ran MiXCR on the immunoSEQ multiplex PCR reads. The table shows about 180,000 distinct CDR3 sequences, with approximately 93% occurring only once. Sequencing of TCR beta was undertaken in CD8+ and CD4+ T cells derived from blood. TEMRA cells were FACS-enriched and CD8+ and CD4+ T cells negatively isolated.

The sequencing input was CD4+ T cells from PBMCs. The source of this sequence is a human donor with multiple sclerosis. This chain joins TRBV10-3 and TRBJ1-2; D gene unclear. The CDR3 DNA follows: TGTGCCATCAGTGAGTCGAACGGTGGCTACACCTTC. Translation: CAISESNGGYTF.